This T cell receptor beta chain was documented in a study of blood T cell repertoires in COVID-19. Study overall: The United States, Italy and Spain supplied acute and convalescent COVID-19 samples. From T cells, B-cell-depleted T cells, or PBMCs came the material, which was cDNA or gDNA.

Source study methods: How many nucleated cells were present was estimated from reference gene primer amplification. Libraries were prepared by immunoSEQ multiplex PCR; TCRdb keeps only in-frame clonotypes and omits some of them. The V and J calls and clone size were taken over from that table, and D and trimming were inferred from the DNA. Of about 120,000 clones in the sample, around 81% are singletons; the top ten hold about 2.1%. CDR1 is SEHNR and CDR2 is FQNEAQ in the germline V gene (reference sequence). Germline trimming cut 4 bases from V and 3 bases from J; bases unmatched to any gene: 5. The CDR3 has 14 residues.

This TCR derives from a man in his 70s with acute or convalescent COVID-19. The chain links TRBV7-9 to TRBJ2-7; 8 nucleotides match TRBD1. The sample consisted of peripheral blood. The CDR3 is CASSSWTGNYEQYF. CDR3 DNA: TGTGCCAGCAGCTCCTGGACAGGGAACTACGAGCAGTACTTC.